These 21 T cell receptor beta chains came from one sample sequenced in a study of a mutant IDH1 vaccine in newly diagnosed glioma. Sequencing was performed with immunoSEQ multiplex PCR; in TCRdb, only in-frame clones are kept and a portion is missing. The data hold more than 50,000 clones, with 86% observed a single time. Time point here: baseline, week 1 (first vaccination visit). Stated treatment: pre-vaccination baseline after standard-of-care therapy. Sequencing used PBMCs, obtained from a glioma patient treated with radiotherapy, temozolomide or both. The receptors were gathered from a man aged 25-45 years with glioma.

This clone was counted only a few times. This sequence joins TRBV28 and TRBJ1-5; D is unresolved. V gave up 6 bases and J gave up 3 bases, with 9 bases separating them. The CDR3 runs to 13 residues. The germline V gene has CDR1 MDHEN and CDR2 SYDVKM. The CDR3 coding sequence is TGTGCCAGCAGCTATTTTCTCAATCAGCCCCAGCATTTT. It encodes CASSYFLNQPQHF.

The chain joins TRBV6-5 to TRBJ2-7; tentative D call: TRBD1 (5 bases). The CDR3 length is 15 residues. Germline V gives CDR1 MNHEY, CDR2 SVGAGI. V gave up 6 bases and J gave up 1 base, with 16 bases separating them. The CDR3 here is CASRHKITGSYEQYF. In DNA form, the CDR3 reads TGTGCCAGCAGACACAAAATTACAGGTTCCTACGAGCAGTACTTC.

This rearrangement joins TRBV7-2 to TRBJ2-2; TRBD2 matches 9 bases. The CDR3 is made up of 16 amino acids. The trim removed 7 bases at V and 8 bases at J, leaving 14 bases unmatched. Germline assignment: CDR1 SGHTA and CDR2 FQGNSA. This CDR3 is CASKAHGTSRVGELFF. The CDR3 DNA reads TGTGCCAGCAAAGCTCACGGGACTAGCCGGGTGGGGGAGCTGTTTTTT. Looking up the rest from reference TRBV7-2 and TRBJ2-2 gives the full variable domain: GAGVSQSPSNKVTEKGKDVELRCDPISGHTALYWYRQSLGQGLEFLIYFQGNSAPDKSGLPSDRFSAERTGGSVSTLTIQRTQQEDSAVYLCASKAHGTSRVGELFFGEGSRLTVL.

The genes are TRBV11-2 and TRBJ2-1, with no clear D. The germline V gene has CDR1 SGHAT and CDR2 FQNNGV. Trimming shortened V by 5 bases and J by 7 bases, and 15 bases separated the two germline ends. CDR3 length equals 14 residues. The CDR3 protein is CASSLPEILNEQFF. CDR3 DNA sequence: TGTGCCAGCAGCCTCCCGGAGATCTTAAATGAGCAGTTCTTC.

The CDR3, as DNA: TGTGCCAGCAGTTTAAGAGGGACGGCGAACAATGAGCAGTTCTTC. It specifies CASSLRGTANNEQFF. This chain uses TRBV28 with TRBJ2-1; either TRBD1 or TRBD2 may fit D (5 bases each). CDR1 and CDR2 from the germline V gene are MDHEN and SYDVKM. V lost 2 bases and J lost 5, with 13 bases in between. CDR3 length equals 15 residues.

The chain uses TRBV5-1 and TRBJ1-2; D ambiguous. The germline gives CDR1 SGHRS, CDR2 YFSETQ. Trimming stripped 3 bases from V and 0 bases from J, with 21 bases between. The CDR3 runs 18 residues. The CDR3 coding sequence is TGCGCCAGCAGCTGGGGAGGGCAGAAATTCGGAGCTAACTATGGCTACACCTTC. Amino acids: CASSWGGQKFGANYGYTF.

In this sample, this clone is medium-sized. V usage is TRBV5-1 and J usage is TRBJ2-7; D is perhaps TRBD2 (5 bases). CDR1 is SGHRS and CDR2 is YFSETQ in the germline V gene. Deletions cut 0 bases from V and 2 bases from J, with 9 bases between. The CDR3 extends over 14 amino acids. The CDR3 DNA follows: TGCGCCAGCAGCTTGGCCAGCGGCCCCTACGAGCAGTACTTC. This encodes CASSLASGPYEQYF.

The chain has TRBV5-4 and TRBJ1-4; no reliable D call. V dropped 4 bases and J dropped 7 bases, with 11 bases sitting between them. Germline CDR1 and CDR2: SGHNT and YYREEE (reference sequence). This CDR3 is built from 13 residues. CDR3 protein: CASSTPGGEKLFF. Written as DNA, the CDR3 is TGTGCCAGCAGCACCCCCGGTGGTGAAAAACTGTTTTTT.

This chain joins TRBV11-2 and TRBJ2-1; D gene ambiguous. Looked up from germline, CDR1 is SGHAT and CDR2 is FQNNGV. The CDR3 contains 15 residues. V shed 1 base and J shed 4 bases, with 11 bases lying between them. Here the CDR3 reads CASSLVKGQYNEQFF. The DNA for the CDR3 is TGTGCCAGCAGCTTAGTTAAGGGTCAGTACAATGAGCAGTTCTTC.

This chain uses TRBV5-1 with TRBJ2-7; D is undetermined. Trimming shortened V by 4 bases and J by 7 bases, and 18 bases separated the two germline ends. The germline gives CDR1 SGHRS, CDR2 YFSETQ. The CDR3 consists of 14 residues. The CDR3 DNA reads as TGCGCCAGCAGCCTAGGGATCCGGAACGAGGAGCAGTACTTC. This encodes CASSLGIRNEEQYF.

A word on this clone: The conserved phenylalanine or tryptophan normally closing the CDR3 is absent here, so this likely arose from a read error. The CDR3 region is CASSYPTGAGTDTQYS. CDR3 DNA: TGTGCCAGCAGCTACCCGACAGGGGCGGGCACAGATACGCAGTATTCT. The V call is TRBV27, the J call TRBJ2-3; TRBD1 matches 8 bases. The CDR3 has 16 residues. J was trimmed by 1 base and V by 6 bases; bases with no gene match: 9. From germline, CDR1 is MNHEY and CDR2 SMNVEV (reference sequence).

The rearrangement links TRBV7-6 to TRBJ2-5, with 12 bases that match TRBD1. This CDR3 has 16 residues. The V gene's germline CDR1 is SGHVS and CDR2 FNYEAQ. The V and J ends lost 1 base and 5 bases, in that order; junction bases with no gene match: 5. As DNA, the CDR3 is TGTGCCAGCAGCTTAGTAGGGACAGGGGGCGCGGAGACCCAGTACTTC. This gives the protein CASSLVGTGGAETQYF.

The CDR3 DNA follows: TGTGCCAGCAGTTTATGGACAGCCGCTTTGAGCAATCAGCCCCAGCATTTT. The encoded protein is CASSLWTAALSNQPQHF. This sequence joins TRBV28 and TRBJ1-5; TRBD1 is a possible D gene (5 bases). V gave up 0 bases and J gave up 1 base, with 13 bases separating them. Germline V gene data show CDR1 as MDHEN and CDR2 as SYDVKM. The CDR3 extends over 17 amino acids.

The chain is built from TRBV27 and TRBJ2-3, with TRBD2 matching over 8 bases. This CDR3 has 16 residues. CDR1 is MNHEY and CDR2 is SMNVEV in the germline V gene (reference sequence). J lost 6 bases, V lost 4 bases, and 12 bases had no gene match. CDR3 loop: CASSSLGAGAKDTQYF. The CDR3 coding sequence is TGTGCCAGCAGTTCTTTGGGAGCGGGGGCCAAGGATACGCAGTATTTT.

The CDR3: CASTLYPMGAFEQFF. The CDR3 nucleotides read TGTGCCAGCACCTTATATCCTATGGGGGCATTTGAGCAGTTCTTC. The V gene is TRBV27, the J gene TRBJ2-1, with D perhaps TRBD1 (6 bases). CDR1 and CDR2 (germline): MNHEY, SMNVEV (reference sequence). V was shortened by 7 bases and J by 9 bases, with 22 bases between the two germline ends. CDR3 length: 15 amino acids.

The chain joins TRBV7-9 to TRBJ2-7, with D uncertain. This CDR3 is 16 amino acids long. Trimming took off 1 base at V and 6 bases at J, with 19 bases between the two ends. Germline assignment: CDR1 SEHNR and CDR2 FQNEAQ (reference sequence). The CDR3 nucleotides are TGTGCCAGCAGCTTAGAACTCTTCGGTTGGGGTGGCGAGCAGTACTTC. Protein product: CASSLELFGWGGEQYF.

This clone showed up just a few times. The genes are TRBV6-4 and TRBJ2-2, with D tentatively TRBD1 or TRBD2 (5 bases each). Per the germline V gene, CDR1 is MRHNA and CDR2 is SNTAGT. The length of the CDR3 is 13 residues. Trimming took off 3 bases at V and 3 bases at J, with 5 bases between the two ends. The CDR3 region is CASSEGDTGELFF. Here the CDR3 DNA reads TGTGCCAGCAGTGAGGGGGACACCGGGGAGCTGTTTTTT.

J is TRBJ1-1 and V is TRBV6-1, with D unresolved. CDR3 length equals 13 residues. The germline gives CDR1 MNHNS, CDR2 SASEGT. V was trimmed by 3 bases and J by 2 bases, leaving 7 bases between them. The CDR3 spells CASSDIVNTEAFF. The CDR3 nucleotides read TGTGCCAGCAGTGACATCGTCAACACTGAAGCTTTCTTT.

V is TRBV5-1 and J is TRBJ2-1, with 7 nucleotides matching TRBD2. The CDR3 has 16 amino acids. J lost 4 bases, V lost 7 bases, and 14 bases had no gene match. Germline CDR1 and CDR2: SGHRS and YFSETQ. This CDR3 is CASSTVPAGFYNEQFF. As DNA, the CDR3 is TGCGCCAGCTCCACGGTTCCAGCGGGGTTTTACAATGAGCAGTTCTTC.

J is TRBJ2-7 and V is TRBV18; D might be TRBD2 (6 bases). The CDR3 runs to 15 residues. Trimming took 4 bases from V and 2 from J, leaving 15 bases between them. Germline CDR1 and CDR2: KGHSH and LQKENI. CDR3 in DNA: TGTGCCAGCTCACACAAGGGACTCCCTGCCTACGAGCAGTACTTC. This gives the protein CASSHKGLPAYEQYF.

In its sample, this clone was seen once. The chain carries TRBV19 and TRBJ1-2; tentatively, D is TRBD1 (6 bases). V was shortened by 5 bases and J by 4 bases, with 17 bases between the two germline ends. The germline V gene encodes CDR1 LNHDA and CDR2 SQIVND (reference sequence). This CDR3 comprises 15 residues. This chain's CDR3 is CASSVTGHPGYGYTF. The CDR3 DNA reads as TGTGCCAGTAGTGTGACGGGACACCCTGGCTATGGCTACACCTTC.